These 14 T cell receptor beta chains originate from one sample sequenced in a study of T cell repertoires in cytomegalovirus infection. Their specific antigens are unknown. In TCRdb, the reads were re-called with MiXCR into one record per CDR3 protein. The sample holds about half a million distinct CDR3 sequences; roughly a third are singletons and the top ten take about 17%. The sequences come from cultured PBMCs, collected from culture after CMV antigen stimulation. The receptors stem from a human donor in good health (CMV status not recorded). Some clones in this sample may be carry-over from other donors' samples.

This sequence joins TRBV6-1 and TRBJ2-4; no clear D gene. Germline CDR1 MNHNS, CDR2 SASEGT. This CDR3 has 14 amino acids. V shed 4 bases and J shed 9 bases, with 16 bases lying between them. The CDR3 protein is CASSVVGLVSIQYF. Written as DNA, the CDR3 is TGTGCCAGCAGTGTGGTTGGTCTAGTGAGCATTCAGTACTTC.

This clonotype turned up a few times. V is TRBV6-1 and J is TRBJ2-7; unclear D gene. CDR3 length: 11 amino acids. Germline loops: CDR1 MNHNS, CDR2 SASEGT. V shed 2 bases and J shed 5 bases, with 4 bases lying between them. Here the CDR3 reads CASSERHEQYV. CDR3 nucleotides: TGTGCCAGCAGTGAAAGGCACGAGCAGTACGTC.

There are many counts of this clonotype. The chain recombines TRBV20-1 with TRBJ2-5; 11 positions match TRBD2. The germline V gene has CDR1 DFQATT and CDR2 SNEGSKA (reference sequence). The CDR3 consists of 15 residues. V dropped 6 bases and J dropped 1; count of bases not matched to a gene: 7. CDR3 residues: CSAPPGTSGQETQYF. DNA for the CDR3: TGCAGTGCCCCACCCGGGACTAGCGGCCAAGAGACCCAGTACTTC.

V usage is TRBV20-1 and J usage is TRBJ2-1, with 9 bases that match TRBD2. Trimming took 0 bases from V and 4 from J; bases not matched to a gene: 7. The CDR3 loop spans 16 amino acids. CDR1 is DFQATT, CDR2 SNEGSKA, per germline (reference sequence). CDR3 loop: CSARDSQLAGYNEQFF. CDR3 sequence (DNA): TGCAGTGCTAGAGATAGTCAGCTAGCGGGGTACAATGAGCAGTTCTTC.

V usage is TRBV20-1 and J usage is TRBJ2-1; TRBD2 matches at 12 bases. With 1 base clipped from V and 4 bases from J, the junction kept 5 bases outside the gene matches. This CDR3 region has 16 residues. Germline V gene sequence: CDR1 DFQATT, CDR2 SNEGSKA (reference sequence). CDR3 protein: CSARGTSGTLYNEQFF. The CDR3 DNA follows: TGCAGTGCTAGAGGGACTAGCGGGACCCTATACAATGAGCAGTTCTTC.

The chain has TRBV7-2 and TRBJ2-2, with a tentative D call TRBD2 (6 bases). Deletions cut 2 bases from V and 6 bases from J, with 10 bases between. The CDR3 length is 14 residues. CDR1 and CDR2 (germline): SGHTA, FQGNSA. The DNA of the CDR3 is TGTGCCAGCAGCTTACCGGGAGCGGCCGGGGAGCTGTTTTTT. It codes for CASSLPGAAGELFF.

This clonotype was detected only a few times. This chain connects TRBV10-2 to TRBJ2-7; maybe TRBD1 (5 bases). CDR3 length: 13 residues. Germline CDR1 and CDR2: WSHSY and SAAADI. V lost 5 bases to trimming and J lost 2 bases, with 10 bases between them. The CDR3 here is CASSPGIPYEQYF. As DNA, the CDR3 is TGCGCCAGCAGTCCAGGGATTCCCTACGAGCAGTACTTC.

In its sample, this clonotype was seen a few times. The chain is built from TRBV7-2 and TRBJ2-1; 7 positions agree with TRBD2. Germline V CDR1 and CDR2: SGHTA, FQGNSA. The junction had 19 bases not matched to a gene; V was cut back by 2 bases and J by 0 bases. The CDR3 consists of 21 residues. In DNA, the CDR3 is TGTGCCAGCAGCTTAAATCGCGTCGTGGGCGGGAGTAAGCTCTCCTACAATGAGCAGTTCTTC. Translation: CASSLNRVVGGSKLSYNEQFF.

This rearrangement joins TRBV6-5 to TRBJ1-5, with D possibly TRBD1 on 6 matching bases. V shed 7 bases and J shed 4 bases, with 14 bases lying between them. Germline CDR1 MNHEY, CDR2 SVGAGI. The CDR3 is made up of 14 amino acids. For the CDR3, the DNA is TGTGCCAGCAAACAGACGCAGGGGAATCAGCCCCAGCATTTT. Protein product: CASKQTQGNQPQHF.

In this sample, this clonotype turned up many times. The V gene is TRBV7-6, the J gene TRBJ1-6; D perhaps matches TRBD1 (5 bases). The CDR3 runs to 14 residues. V lost 5 bases and J lost 5, with 10 bases in between. The germline V gene has CDR1 SGHVS and CDR2 FNYEAQ. CDR3 nucleotides: TGTGCCAGCAGCCCCGGGGGAAATAATTCACCCCTCCACTTT. This encodes CASSPGGNNSPLHF.

The V gene is TRBV10-2, the J gene TRBJ2-3; TRBD2 is a possible D gene (6 bases). Per the germline V gene, CDR1 is WSHSY and CDR2 is SAAADI. CDR3 length: 15 amino acids. Trimming left V 3 bases short and J 0 bases short, with 10 bases between. CDR3 protein: CASSDALASTDTQYF. DNA for the CDR3: TGCGCCAGCAGTGACGCTCTAGCGAGCACAGATACGCAGTATTTT.

This chain links TRBV29-1 with TRBJ2-3, with D possibly matching TRBD2 (6 bases). The CDR3 has 14 amino acids. In germline, CDR1 is SQVTM, CDR2 ANQGSEA. Trimming cost V 7 bases and J 4 bases, with 18 bases left between them. The CDR3 sequence: CSAPGGLAADTQYF. Written as DNA, the CDR3 is TGCAGCGCACCCGGAGGGCTAGCAGCAGATACGCAGTATTTT.

This clonotype showed up just once. The chain carries TRBV20-1 and TRBJ1-4, with 7 bases fitting TRBD1. CDR1 and CDR2 (germline): DFQATT, SNEGSKA (reference sequence). V dropped 3 bases and J dropped 1; count of bases not matched to a gene: 14. There are 18 residues in the CDR3. For the CDR3, the DNA is TGCAGTGCTAGGACCTCGGGGAGGGGGCATGAAACTAATGAAAAACTGTTTTTT. It translates to CSARTSGRGHETNEKLFF.

The chain recombines TRBV11-2 with TRBJ2-5, with 10 bases that match TRBD2. Germline trimming cut 5 bases from V and 0 bases from J; bases unmatched to any gene: 6. The CDR3 is made up of 16 amino acids. Germline-derived CDR1 and CDR2 are SGHAT and FQNNGV. CDR3: CASSISGLADQETQYF. The CDR3 DNA is TGTGCCAGCAGCATATCTGGACTAGCGGACCAAGAGACCCAGTACTTC. Full variable domain (rest looked up from reference TRBV11-2 and TRBJ2-5): EAGVAQSPRYKIIEKRQSVAFWCNPISGHATLYWYQQILGQGPKLLIQFQNNGVVDDSQLPKDRFSAERLKGVDSTLKIQPAKLEDSAVYLCASSISGLADQETQYFGPGTRLLVL.